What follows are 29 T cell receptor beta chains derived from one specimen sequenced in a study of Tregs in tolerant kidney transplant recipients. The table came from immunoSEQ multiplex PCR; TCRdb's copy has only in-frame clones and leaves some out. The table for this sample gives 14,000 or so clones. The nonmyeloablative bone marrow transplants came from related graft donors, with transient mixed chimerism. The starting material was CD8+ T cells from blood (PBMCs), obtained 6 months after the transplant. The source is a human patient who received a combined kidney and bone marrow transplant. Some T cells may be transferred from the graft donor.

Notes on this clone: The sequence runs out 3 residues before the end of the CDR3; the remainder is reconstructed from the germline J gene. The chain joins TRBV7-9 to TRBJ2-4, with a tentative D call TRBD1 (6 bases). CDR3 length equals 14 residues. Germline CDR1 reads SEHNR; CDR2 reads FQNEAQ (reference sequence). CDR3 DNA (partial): TGTGCCAGCAGCCCTCGGACAGATCTCTATGGT. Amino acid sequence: CASSPRTDLYG. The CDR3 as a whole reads CASSPRTDLYGQYF.

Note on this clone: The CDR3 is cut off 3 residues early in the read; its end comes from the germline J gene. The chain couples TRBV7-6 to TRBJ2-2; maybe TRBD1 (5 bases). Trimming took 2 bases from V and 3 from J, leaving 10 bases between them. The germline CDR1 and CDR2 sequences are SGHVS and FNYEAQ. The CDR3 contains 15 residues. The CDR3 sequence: CASSLTDSHTGELFF. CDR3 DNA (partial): TGTGCCAGCAGCTTAACCGACAGCCACACCGGGGAG.

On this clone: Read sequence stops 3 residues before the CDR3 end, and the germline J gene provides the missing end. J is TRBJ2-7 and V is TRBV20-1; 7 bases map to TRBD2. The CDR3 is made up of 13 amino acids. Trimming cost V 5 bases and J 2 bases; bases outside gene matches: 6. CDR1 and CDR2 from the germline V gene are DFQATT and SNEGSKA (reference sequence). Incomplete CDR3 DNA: TGCAGTGCTCTCGCGGGAGCCACCTACGAG. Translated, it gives CSALAGATYE. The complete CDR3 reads CSALAGATYEQYF.

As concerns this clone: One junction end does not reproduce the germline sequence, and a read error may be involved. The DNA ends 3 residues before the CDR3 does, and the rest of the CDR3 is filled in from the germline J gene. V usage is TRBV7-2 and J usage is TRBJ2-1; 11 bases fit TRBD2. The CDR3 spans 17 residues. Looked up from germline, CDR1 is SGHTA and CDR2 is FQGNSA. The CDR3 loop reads CASSLAGGSLSYNEQFF. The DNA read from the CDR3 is TGTGCCAGCAGCCTAGCGGGGGGTAGCCTCTCCTACAATGAG.

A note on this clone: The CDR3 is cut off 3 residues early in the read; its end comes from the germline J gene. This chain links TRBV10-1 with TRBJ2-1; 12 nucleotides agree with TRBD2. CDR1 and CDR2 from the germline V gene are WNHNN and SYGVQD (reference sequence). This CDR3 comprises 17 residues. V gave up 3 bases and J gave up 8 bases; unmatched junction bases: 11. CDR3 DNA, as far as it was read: TGCGCCAGCAGTGACCGCTCGAGGGCTAGCGGGAGGGATGAG. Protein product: CASSDRSRASGRDE. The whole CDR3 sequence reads CASSDRSRASGRDEQFF.

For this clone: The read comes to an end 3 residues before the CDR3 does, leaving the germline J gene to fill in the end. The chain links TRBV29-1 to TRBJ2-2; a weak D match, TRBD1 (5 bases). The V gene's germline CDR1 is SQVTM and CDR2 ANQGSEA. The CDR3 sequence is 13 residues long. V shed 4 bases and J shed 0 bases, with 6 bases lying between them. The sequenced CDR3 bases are TGCAGCGTTGTCAGGGCGAACACCGGGGAG. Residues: CSVVRANTGE. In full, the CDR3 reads CSVVRANTGELFF.

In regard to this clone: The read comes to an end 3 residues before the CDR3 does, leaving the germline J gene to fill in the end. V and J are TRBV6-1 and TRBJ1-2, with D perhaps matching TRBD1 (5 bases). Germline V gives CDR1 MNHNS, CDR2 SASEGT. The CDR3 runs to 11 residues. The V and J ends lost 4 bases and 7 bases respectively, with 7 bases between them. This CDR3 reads CASSGTTGYTF. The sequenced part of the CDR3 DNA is TGTGCCAGCAGTGGGACAACTGGC.

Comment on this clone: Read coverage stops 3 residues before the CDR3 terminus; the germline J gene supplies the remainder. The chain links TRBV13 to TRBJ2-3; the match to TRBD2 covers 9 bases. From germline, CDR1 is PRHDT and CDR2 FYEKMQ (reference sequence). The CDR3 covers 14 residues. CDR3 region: CATLASGTQETQYF. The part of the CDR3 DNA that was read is TGTGCCACACTGGCTAGCGGGACTCAAGAGACG.

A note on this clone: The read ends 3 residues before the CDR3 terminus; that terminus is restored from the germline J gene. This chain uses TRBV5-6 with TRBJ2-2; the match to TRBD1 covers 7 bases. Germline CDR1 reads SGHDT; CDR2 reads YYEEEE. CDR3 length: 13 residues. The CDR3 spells CASSFEGAGALFF. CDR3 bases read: TGTGCCAGCAGCTTTGAGGGGGCCGGTGCG.

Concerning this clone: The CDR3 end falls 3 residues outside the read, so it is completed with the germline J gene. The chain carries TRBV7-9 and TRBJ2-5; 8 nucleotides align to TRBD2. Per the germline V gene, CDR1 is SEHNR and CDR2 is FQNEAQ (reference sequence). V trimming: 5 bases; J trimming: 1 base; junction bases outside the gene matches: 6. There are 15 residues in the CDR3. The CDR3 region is CASSPREGSQETQYF. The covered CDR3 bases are TGTGCCAGCAGCCCCCGGGAGGGGTCCCAAGAGACC.

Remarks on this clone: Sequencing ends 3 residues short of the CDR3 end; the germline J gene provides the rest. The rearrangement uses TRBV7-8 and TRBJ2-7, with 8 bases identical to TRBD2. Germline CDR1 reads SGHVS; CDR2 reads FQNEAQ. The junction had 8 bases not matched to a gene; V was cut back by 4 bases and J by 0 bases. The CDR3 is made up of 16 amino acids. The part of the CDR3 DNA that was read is TGTGCCAGCAGCTCTCTCGGGGGGGCAAGCTCCTACGAG. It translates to CASSSLGGASSYE. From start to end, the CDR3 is CASSSLGGASSYEQYF. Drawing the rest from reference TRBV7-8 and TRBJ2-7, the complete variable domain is GAGVSQSPRYKVAKRGQDVALRCDPISGHVSLFWYQQALGQGPEFLTYFQNEAQLDKSGLPSDRFFAERPEGSVSTLKIQRTQQEDSAVYLCASSSLGGASSYEQYFGPGTRLTVT.

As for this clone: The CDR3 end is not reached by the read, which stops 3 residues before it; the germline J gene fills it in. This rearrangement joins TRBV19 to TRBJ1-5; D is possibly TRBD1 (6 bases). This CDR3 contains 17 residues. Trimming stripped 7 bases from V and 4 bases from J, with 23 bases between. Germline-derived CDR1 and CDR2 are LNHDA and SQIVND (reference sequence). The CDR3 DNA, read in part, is TGTGCCAGTAATTTAATGGGCGCTACAGGGAAGAATCAGCCC. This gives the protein CASNLMGATGKNQP. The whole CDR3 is CASNLMGATGKNQPQHF.

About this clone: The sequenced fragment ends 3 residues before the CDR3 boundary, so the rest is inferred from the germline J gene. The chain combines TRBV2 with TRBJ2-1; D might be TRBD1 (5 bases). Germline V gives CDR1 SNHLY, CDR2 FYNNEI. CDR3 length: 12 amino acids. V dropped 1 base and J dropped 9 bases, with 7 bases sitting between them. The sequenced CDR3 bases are TGTGCCAGCAGTGAAGGGGGCGGTGAG. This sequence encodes CASSEGGGE. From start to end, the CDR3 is CASSEGGGEQFF.

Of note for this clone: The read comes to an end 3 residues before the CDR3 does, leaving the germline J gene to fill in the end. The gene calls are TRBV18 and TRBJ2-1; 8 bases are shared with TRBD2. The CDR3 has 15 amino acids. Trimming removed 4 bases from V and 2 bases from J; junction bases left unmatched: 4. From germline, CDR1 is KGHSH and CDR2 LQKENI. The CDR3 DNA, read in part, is TGTGCCAGCTCACTGGACGGGGGGGCCTACAATGAG. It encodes CASSLDGGAYNE. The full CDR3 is CASSLDGGAYNEQFF.

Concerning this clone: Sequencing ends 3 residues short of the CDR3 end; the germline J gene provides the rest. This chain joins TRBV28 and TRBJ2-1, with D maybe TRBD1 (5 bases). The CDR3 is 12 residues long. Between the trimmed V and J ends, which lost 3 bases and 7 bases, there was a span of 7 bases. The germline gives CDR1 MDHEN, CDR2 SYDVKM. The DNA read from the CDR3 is TGTGCCAGCAGTTTCCCAGGGAATGAG. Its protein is CASSFPGNE. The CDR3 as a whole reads CASSFPGNEQFF.

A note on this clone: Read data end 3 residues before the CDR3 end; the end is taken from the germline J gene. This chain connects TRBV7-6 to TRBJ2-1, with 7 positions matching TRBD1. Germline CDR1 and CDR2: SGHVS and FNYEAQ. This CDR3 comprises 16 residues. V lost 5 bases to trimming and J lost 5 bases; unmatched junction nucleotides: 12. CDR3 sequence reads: CASSLGTAYANNEQFF. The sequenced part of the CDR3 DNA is TGTGCCAGCAGCCTTGGGACAGCCTATGCGAACAATGAG.

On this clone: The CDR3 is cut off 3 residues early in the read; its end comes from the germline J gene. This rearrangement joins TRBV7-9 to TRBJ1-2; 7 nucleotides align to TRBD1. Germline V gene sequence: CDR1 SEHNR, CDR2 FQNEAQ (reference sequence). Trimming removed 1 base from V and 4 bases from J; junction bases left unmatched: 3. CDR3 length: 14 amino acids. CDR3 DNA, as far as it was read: TGTGCCAGCAGCTTAGGACAGGGCCCCTATGGC. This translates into CASSLGQGPYG. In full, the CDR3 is CASSLGQGPYGYTF.

The CDR3 here is CASSEGTSGVENTQYF. CDR3 bases read: TGTGCCAGCAGTGAAGGGACTAGCGGGGTAGAAAATACG. The V and J genes are TRBV2 and TRBJ2-3, with 12 positions matching TRBD2. The sequenced fragment ends 3 residues before the CDR3 boundary, so the rest is inferred from the germline J gene. The V segment lost 1 base and the J segment 7 bases; nucleotides outside the gene matches: 6. CDR1 and CDR2 (germline): SNHLY, FYNNEI. This CDR3 has 16 amino acids.

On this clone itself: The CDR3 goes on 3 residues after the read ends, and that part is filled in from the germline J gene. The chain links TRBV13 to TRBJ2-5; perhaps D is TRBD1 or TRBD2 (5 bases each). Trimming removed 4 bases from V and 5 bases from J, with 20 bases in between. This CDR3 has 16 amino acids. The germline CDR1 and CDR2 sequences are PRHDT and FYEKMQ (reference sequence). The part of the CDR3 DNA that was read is TGTGCCAGCAGCTACAGCTCGAGCGAGGGGTGGGAGACC. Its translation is CASSYSSSEGWET. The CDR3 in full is CASSYSSSEGWETQYF.

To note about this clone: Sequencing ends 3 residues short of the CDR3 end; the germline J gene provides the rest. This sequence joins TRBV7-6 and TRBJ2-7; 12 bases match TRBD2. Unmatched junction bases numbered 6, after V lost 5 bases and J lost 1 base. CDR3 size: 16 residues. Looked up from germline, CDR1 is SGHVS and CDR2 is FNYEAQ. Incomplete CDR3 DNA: TGTGCCAGCAGCCCCGCGGGACTAGCGGGTTCCTACGAG. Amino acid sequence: CASSPAGLAGSYE. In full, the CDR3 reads CASSPAGLAGSYEQYF.

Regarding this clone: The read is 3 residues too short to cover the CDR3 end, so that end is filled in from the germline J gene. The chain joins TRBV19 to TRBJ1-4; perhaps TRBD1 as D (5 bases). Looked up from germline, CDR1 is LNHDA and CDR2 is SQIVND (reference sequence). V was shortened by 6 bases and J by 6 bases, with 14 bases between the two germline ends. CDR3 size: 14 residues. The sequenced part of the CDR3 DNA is TGTGCCAGTAGCCGGGGGGGGATTTATGAAAAA. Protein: CASSRGGIYEK. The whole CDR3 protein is CASSRGGIYEKLFF. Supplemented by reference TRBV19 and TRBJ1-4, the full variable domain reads DGGITQSPKYLFRKEGQNVTLSCEQNLNHDAMYWYRQDPGQGLRLIYYSQIVNDFQKGDIAEGYSVSREKKESFPLTVTSAQKNPTAFYLCASSRGGIYEKLFFGSGTQLSVL.

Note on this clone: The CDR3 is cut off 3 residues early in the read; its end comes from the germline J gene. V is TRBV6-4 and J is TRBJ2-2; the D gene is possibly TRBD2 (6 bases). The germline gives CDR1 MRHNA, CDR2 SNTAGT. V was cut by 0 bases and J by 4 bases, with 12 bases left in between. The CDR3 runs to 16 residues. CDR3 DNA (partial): TGTGCCAGCAGTGACTCGACAGCGGGTCGCACCGGGGAG. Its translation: CASSDSTAGRTGE. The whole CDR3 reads CASSDSTAGRTGELFF.

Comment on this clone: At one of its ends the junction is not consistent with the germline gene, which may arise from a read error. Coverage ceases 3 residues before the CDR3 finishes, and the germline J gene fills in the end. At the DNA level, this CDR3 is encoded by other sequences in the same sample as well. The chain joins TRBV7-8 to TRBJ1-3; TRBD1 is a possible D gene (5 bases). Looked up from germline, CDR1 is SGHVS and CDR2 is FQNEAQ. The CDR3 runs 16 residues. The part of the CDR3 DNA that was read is TGTGCCAGCAGCTCCAAGACAGTCAGCTCTGGAAACACG. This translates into CASSSKTVSSGNT. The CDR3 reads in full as CASSSKTVSSGNTIYF.

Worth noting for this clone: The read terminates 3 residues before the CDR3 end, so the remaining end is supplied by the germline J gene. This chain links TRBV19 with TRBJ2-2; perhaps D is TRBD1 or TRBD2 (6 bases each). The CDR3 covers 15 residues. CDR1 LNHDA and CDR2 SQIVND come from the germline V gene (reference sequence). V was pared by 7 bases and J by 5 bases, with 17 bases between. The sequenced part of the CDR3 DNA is TGTGCCAGTACCCCTTGGGGGCGGGATACCGGGGAG. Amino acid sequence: CASTPWGRDTGE. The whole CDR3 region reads CASTPWGRDTGELFF.

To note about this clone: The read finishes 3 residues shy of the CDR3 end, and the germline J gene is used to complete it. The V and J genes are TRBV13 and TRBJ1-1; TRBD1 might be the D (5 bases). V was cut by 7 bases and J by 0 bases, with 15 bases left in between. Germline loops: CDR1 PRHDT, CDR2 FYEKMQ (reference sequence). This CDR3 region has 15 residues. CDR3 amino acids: CASNLFGGMNTEAFF. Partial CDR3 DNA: TGTGCCAGCAATTTGTTTGGGGGGATGAACACTGAA.

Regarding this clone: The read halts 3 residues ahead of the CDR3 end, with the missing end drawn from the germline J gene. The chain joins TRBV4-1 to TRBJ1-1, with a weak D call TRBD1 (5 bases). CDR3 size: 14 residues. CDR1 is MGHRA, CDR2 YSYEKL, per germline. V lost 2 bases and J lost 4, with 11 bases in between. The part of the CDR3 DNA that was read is TGCGCCAGCAGCCAACCTTACGGGGGCACTGAA. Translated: CASSQPYGGTE. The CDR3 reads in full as CASSQPYGGTEAFF.

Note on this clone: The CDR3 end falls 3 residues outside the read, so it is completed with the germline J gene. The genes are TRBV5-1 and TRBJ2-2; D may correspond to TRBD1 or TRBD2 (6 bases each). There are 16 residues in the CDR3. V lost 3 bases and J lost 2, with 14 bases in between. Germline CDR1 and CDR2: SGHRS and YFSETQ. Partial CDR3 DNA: TGCGCCAGCAGCTCGGCGGGACACCTTAACACCGGGGAG. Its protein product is CASSSAGHLNTGE. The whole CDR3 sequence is CASSSAGHLNTGELFF.

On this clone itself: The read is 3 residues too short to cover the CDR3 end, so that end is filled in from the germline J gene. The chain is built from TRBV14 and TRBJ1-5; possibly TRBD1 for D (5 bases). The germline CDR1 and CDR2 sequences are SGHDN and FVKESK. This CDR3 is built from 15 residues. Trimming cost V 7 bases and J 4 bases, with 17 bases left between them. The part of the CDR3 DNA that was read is TGTGCCAGCACCCGTATGCCCAGGGAGAATCAGCCC. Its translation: CASTRMPRENQP. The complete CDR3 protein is CASTRMPRENQPQHF.

Partial CDR3 DNA: TGCAGCCACGGGGAGAGGGACTCCTACAATGAG. Translating gives CSHGERDSYNE. The whole CDR3 sequence is CSHGERDSYNEQFF. This chain connects TRBV29-1 to TRBJ2-1; perhaps TRBD2 as D (5 bases). The read ends 3 residues early relative to the CDR3; the germline J gene fills the gap. V was trimmed by 8 bases and J by 0 bases, leaving 14 bases between them. This CDR3 contains 14 residues. Germline CDR1 is SQVTM and CDR2 is ANQGSEA.